The T cell receptor beta chain described here comes from a study of shared clonotypes between healthy human individuals. Original methodology: Junction-only immunoSEQ sequences carried no quality scores, so filtering differed. The protocol was immunoSEQ multiplex PCR, while the TCRdb copy is restricted to in-frame clones and leaves out a portion. V and J calls and clone size are as listed in that table; D and trimming were resolved from the DNA. The data hold about 480,000 clones, with 60% to 85% observed a single time. This clone was seen a single time. The germline V gene has CDR1 SGHRS and CDR2 YFSETQ. CDR3 length equals 15 residues. The ends lost 4 bases at V and 12 bases at J; junction bases unmatched: 9.

The sequenced sample consisted of PBMCs. The clonotype comes from a woman aged 35 to 49 in good health. Some clones in this sample may be carry-over from other donors' samples. The chain recombines TRBV5-1 with TRBJ2-1, with TRBD2 matching 14 bases. DNA of the CDR3: TGCGCCAGCAGCCATGGGACTAGCGGGAGTGAGGTGCAGTTCTTC. It encodes CASSHGTSGSEVQFF.